One sample yielded the 11 T cell receptor beta chains listed below, sequenced in a study of shared clonotypes between healthy human individuals. Profiling relied on immunoSEQ multiplex PCR, and the TCRdb table lists in-frame clones only, not all of them. Among about 980,000 clones listed, about three quarters were seen once. The sequenced material came from memory CD4+ T cells sorted from blood. Subset specified: CD45RA-negative fraction. The receptors shown here come from a man between 18 and 35 years old in good health.

J is TRBJ2-5 and V is TRBV6-5; TRBD1 agrees at 11 bases. J was trimmed by 7 bases and V by 2 bases; bases with no gene match: 9. Germline V gives CDR1 MNHEY, CDR2 SVGAGI. The CDR3 runs to 16 residues. Written as DNA, the CDR3 is TGTGCCAGCAGTTACACCGGACAGGGGGCGGGTGTGACCCAGTACTTC. Its translation: CASSYTGQGAGVTQYF.

This clone was counted only a few times. The same CDR3 arises from other DNA sequences in this sample as well. The V and J genes are TRBV28 and TRBJ1-2; TRBD1 is a possible D gene (5 bases). Germline CDR1 is MDHEN and CDR2 is SYDVKM. V was pared by 3 bases and J by 1 base, with 6 bases between. This CDR3 is 13 amino acids long. The DNA for the CDR3 is TGTGCCAGCAGTTTTGACAGTAACTATGGCTACACCTTC. It codes for CASSFDSNYGYTF.

This chain joins TRBV19 and TRBJ2-3, with 10 bases lining up with TRBD1. J lost 2 bases, V lost 5 bases, and 7 bases had no gene match. This CDR3 has 16 residues. In germline, CDR1 is LNHDA, CDR2 SQIVND (reference sequence). CDR3 in amino acids: CASSSWDRGITDTQYF. The CDR3 region has the DNA TGTGCCAGTAGTTCCTGGGACAGGGGAATCACAGATACGCAGTATTTT. Full variable domain (missing parts from reference TRBV19 and TRBJ2-3): DGGITQSPKYLFRKEGQNVTLSCEQNLNHDAMYWYRQDPGQGLRLIYYSQIVNDFQKGDIAEGYSVSREKKESFPLTVTSAQKNPTAFYLCASSSWDRGITDTQYFGPGTRLTVL.

This clone is a singleton in its sample. V is TRBV7-2 and J is TRBJ1-5, with D unclear. The V gene's germline CDR1 is SGHTA and CDR2 FQGNSA. V was trimmed by 4 bases and J by 4 bases, leaving 8 bases between them. The CDR3 is made up of 13 amino acids. CDR3 in amino acids: CASSWSPNQPQHF. Here the CDR3 DNA reads TGTGCCAGCAGCTGGAGCCCTAATCAGCCCCAGCATTTT.

This clone turned up a few times. The rearrangement uses TRBV5-4 and TRBJ1-1; D unresolved. CDR3 length: 14 residues. V lost 0 bases and J 2 bases, leaving 8 bases between the germline ends. CDR1 and CDR2 (germline): SGHNT, YYREEE (reference sequence). The DNA for the CDR3 is TGTGCCAGCAGCTTGGACGAGAGAAACACTGAAGCTTTCTTT. It encodes CASSLDERNTEAFF.

V gene TRBV9 combines with J gene TRBJ1-6; D remains unclear. The V end lost 2 bases, the J end lost 10 bases, and 13 bases lay between the germline ends. Germline CDR1 and CDR2: SGDLS and YYNGEE. The CDR3 sequence is 14 residues long. CDR3 loop: CASSVREAKSPLHF. The CDR3 nucleotides read TGTGCCAGCAGCGTTAGAGAGGCCAAATCACCCCTCCACTTT.

The chain recombines TRBV2 with TRBJ1-5; TRBD1 matches at 8 bases. CDR1 and CDR2 from the germline V gene are SNHLY and FYNNEI. After removal of 6 bases from V and 2 bases from J, the junction contained 6 bases not matched to a gene. CDR3 length: 15 residues. This CDR3 reads CASRQGELRNQPQHF. The CDR3 region has the DNA TGTGCCAGCAGACAGGGGGAATTACGCAATCAGCCCCAGCATTTT. Complete variable domain (other parts from reference TRBV2 and TRBJ1-5): EPEVTQTPSHQVTQMGQEVILRCVPISNHLYFYWYRQILGQKVEFLVSFYNNEISEKSEIFDDQFSVERPDGSNFTLKIRSTKLEDSAMYFCASRQGELRNQPQHFGDGTRLSIL.

The chain uses TRBV7-9 and TRBJ1-1, with 9 bases that match TRBD1. Germline CDR1 and CDR2: SEHNR and FQNEAQ (reference sequence). This CDR3 region has 13 residues. V lost 6 bases, J lost 3 bases, and 2 bases stayed unmatched. The CDR3: CASSWTGDTEAFF. As DNA, the CDR3 is TGTGCCAGCAGTTGGACAGGGGACACTGAAGCTTTCTTT. The full variable domain, completed using reference TRBV7-9 and TRBJ1-1, is DTGVSQNPRHKITKRGQNVTFRCDPISEHNRLYWYRQTLGQGPEFLTYFQNEAQLEKSRLLSDRFSAERPKGSFSTLEIQRTEQGDSAMYLCASSWTGDTEAFFGQGTRLTVV.

V usage is TRBV18 and J usage is TRBJ1-1; D ambiguous. This CDR3 is built from 13 residues. V lost 2 bases and J lost 5, with 9 bases in between. Germline V gene data show CDR1 as KGHSH and CDR2 as LQKENI. The CDR3 protein is CASSPKEGTEAFF. CDR3 DNA: TGTGCCAGCTCACCAAAGGAGGGAACTGAAGCTTTCTTT.

This clone was seen a single time. The chain couples TRBV7-9 to TRBJ2-2, with TRBD2 as a possible D gene (5 bases). Per the germline V gene, CDR1 is SEHNR and CDR2 is FQNEAQ (reference sequence). This CDR3 comprises 14 residues. Trimming took 7 bases from V and 4 from J, leaving 13 bases between them. CDR3 bases: TGTGCCAGCACCCCGCGGGTTTCCACCGGGGAGCTGTTTTTT. Amino acid sequence: CASTPRVSTGELFF.

This clone was picked up a small number of times. The CDR3 loop reads CASNPGGTGSHEQYF. In nucleotides, the CDR3 is TGTGCCAGTAACCCAGGGGGGACAGGGAGCCACGAGCAGTACTTC. The chain is built from TRBV19 and TRBJ2-7, with 9 bases lining up with TRBD1. Germline trimming cut 7 bases from V and 5 bases from J; bases unmatched to any gene: 12. Germline assignment: CDR1 LNHDA and CDR2 SQIVND (reference sequence). This CDR3 comprises 15 residues.